These 19 T cell receptor beta chains were sequenced from one sample in a study of siplizumab effects on memory and regulatory T cells. Profiling relied on immunoSEQ multiplex PCR, and the TCRdb table lists in-frame clones only, not all of them. Of around 100,000 clones in the sample, 92% were seen once. The sequenced material came from CD4+ T cells sorted from blood. Receptors originate from a human donor in good health.

This clone was recorded once. The rearrangement uses TRBV7-8 and TRBJ1-5; perhaps TRBD1 as D (5 bases). From germline, CDR1 is SGHVS and CDR2 FQNEAQ. The CDR3 has 15 amino acids. Trimming removed 1 base at V and 9 bases at J, with 16 bases between. This CDR3 is CASSLEVGVLWPQHF. CDR3 nucleotides: TGTGCCAGCAGCTTAGAGGTGGGGGTACTATGGCCCCAGCATTTT.

The chain combines TRBV6-5 with TRBJ2-7; D not resolved. The germline V gene has CDR1 MNHEY and CDR2 SVGAGI. The ends were cut back, 0 bases at V and 4 bases at J, with 10 bases in the middle. This CDR3 contains 14 residues. CDR3 in DNA: TGTGCCAGCAGTTACTCTTCGACAACTTACGAGCAGTACTTC. The encoded protein is CASSYSSTTYEQYF.

The rearrangement links TRBV15 to TRBJ1-1; D not resolved. The CDR3 extends over 12 amino acids. The V end was cut by 0 bases, the J end by 11 bases, with 10 bases between. Germline assignment: CDR1 LNHNV and CDR2 YYDKDF (reference sequence). The CDR3 region is CATSRDPPGAFF. The CDR3 DNA reads TGTGCCACCAGCAGAGACCCCCCGGGGGCTTTCTTT.

In this sample, this clone turned up many times. The J gene is TRBJ2-1, the V gene TRBV11-3, with 7 bases identical to TRBD2. V was pared by 5 bases and J by 8 bases, with 6 bases of the junction left unmatched. Per the germline V gene, CDR1 is SGHNT and CDR2 is YENEEA. This CDR3 spans 13 amino acids. The CDR3, as DNA: TGTGCCAGCAGCGGGAGGGCCTTGGATGAGCAGTTCTTC. This gives the protein CASSGRALDEQFF.

The chain has TRBV7-3 and TRBJ2-3; TRBD2 aligns across 8 bases. The V gene end was trimmed by 4 bases and the J gene end by 4 bases; junction bases not matched to a gene: 7. CDR1 SGHTA and CDR2 FQGTGA come from the germline V gene. The CDR3 runs to 15 residues. The CDR3 coding sequence is TGTGCCAGCAGCTCTGTAGCGGGATCGGCAGATACGCAGTATTTT. The encoded protein is CASSSVAGSADTQYF.

The genes are TRBV19 and TRBJ2-5; weak D call: TRBD1 (7 bases). The CDR3 length is 15 residues. V was cut by 9 bases and J by 2 bases, with 19 bases left in between. Germline CDR1 reads LNHDA; CDR2 reads SQIVND (reference sequence). The CDR3 DNA reads TGTGCCAGATGGACCAACAGGGGACTTCAAGAGACCCAGTACTTC. As protein: CARWTNRGLQETQYF.

The CDR3 DNA sequence: TGTGCCAGCAGCTTGTCAGAGACCCAGTACTTC. Translation gives CASSLSETQYF. The J gene is TRBJ2-5, the V gene TRBV13; D ambiguous. The CDR3 length is 11 residues. Germline V gene sequence: CDR1 PRHDT, CDR2 FYEKMQ (reference sequence). Trimming stripped 3 bases from V and 4 bases from J, with 3 bases between.

V usage is TRBV18 and J usage is TRBJ2-1; 9 bases align to TRBD2. The CDR3 extends over 16 amino acids. Germline CDR1 reads KGHSH; CDR2 reads LQKENI. With 5 bases clipped from V and 7 bases from J, the junction kept 12 bases outside the gene matches. CDR3 coding DNA: TGTGCCAGCTCATCGCTCGGCGGGAGGGGTGGGAATGAGCAGTTCTTC. It specifies CASSSLGGRGGNEQFF.

V usage is TRBV6-1 and J usage is TRBJ1-2; a possible D gene is TRBD1 (5 bases). This CDR3 contains 14 residues. Deletions cut 6 bases from V and 5 bases from J, with 16 bases between. The germline CDR1 and CDR2 sequences are MNHNS and SASEGT. CDR3 region: CASRKGTGSYGYTF. Here the CDR3 DNA reads TGTGCCAGCAGGAAAGGGACCGGAAGTTATGGCTACACCTTC.

The V call is TRBV2, the J call TRBJ2-3; D gene unclear. Trimming stripped 1 base from V and 4 bases from J, with 15 bases between. Germline values: CDR1 SNHLY, CDR2 FYNNEI. The CDR3 runs to 16 residues. The CDR3 is CASSEGTRSWADTQYF. In DNA form, the CDR3 reads TGTGCCAGCAGTGAAGGTACAAGGAGTTGGGCAGATACGCAGTATTTT.

The V call is TRBV1, the J call TRBJ2-2; TRBD1, the D gene given by the table, was not confirmed from the DNA. TRBV1 is termed a pseudogene. The CDR3 extends over 17 amino acids. The CDR3 region has the DNA TGCACCAGCAGCCAAGAACAGGGGCCCGCGAACACCGGGGAGCTGTTTTTT. Translating it yields CTSSQEQGPANTGELFF.

This clone was seen a single time. The chain recombines TRBV7-6 with TRBJ2-5; no firm D call. Trimming took 5 bases from V and 1 from J, leaving 11 bases between them. Looked up from germline, CDR1 is SGHVS and CDR2 is FNYEAQ. The CDR3 loop spans 14 amino acids. The CDR3 reads CASSRLGSQETQYF. The CDR3 DNA follows: TGTGCCAGCAGCCGCCTGGGGTCCCAAGAGACCCAGTACTTC.

V is TRBV18 and J is TRBJ1-5, with 11 bases lining up with TRBD1. This CDR3 spans 13 amino acids. Germline CDR1 and CDR2: KGHSH and LQKENI. The ends lost 9 bases at V and 4 bases at J; junction bases unmatched: 2. The CDR3 here is CASGQGANQPQHF. The CDR3 nucleotides read TGTGCCAGTGGACAGGGGGCGAATCAGCCCCAGCATTTT.

This clone showed up just a few times. The chain combines TRBV30 with TRBJ2-7; D ambiguous. This CDR3 has 10 residues. Trimming pared 3 bases from V and 7 bases from J, leaving 7 bases between. CDR1 GTSNPN and CDR2 SVGIG come from the germline V gene (reference sequence). The CDR3 sequence is CAWSRVEQYF. The DNA for the CDR3 is TGTGCCTGGAGCCGCGTGGAGCAGTACTTC.

This clone was found a few times. The rearrangement uses TRBV13 and TRBJ2-1; D possibly corresponds to TRBD2 (6 bases). The CDR3 is 15 amino acids. Trimming stripped 2 bases from V and 4 bases from J, with 12 bases between. Germline values: CDR1 PRHDT, CDR2 FYEKMQ (reference sequence). CDR3 DNA: TGTGCCAGCAGCTTACGTAGCGGTATTTACAATGAGCAGTTCTTC. It translates to CASSLRSGIYNEQFF.

The rearrangement links TRBV7-9 to TRBJ2-1, with TRBD2 identical over 12 bases. Losses at the gene ends were 3 bases for V and 9 bases for J; bases not matched to a gene: 12. The CDR3 sequence is 17 residues long. CDR1 is SEHNR and CDR2 is FQNEAQ in the germline V gene (reference sequence). CDR3 in DNA: TGTGCCAGCAGCTTGGGCCACGGACTAGCGGGAACAATTGAGCAGTTCTTC. The encoded protein is CASSLGHGLAGTIEQFF.

This chain links TRBV4-1 with TRBJ2-3; D unclear. CDR1 and CDR2 (germline): MGHRA, YSYEKL. V gave up 1 base and J gave up 10 bases, with 12 bases separating them. The CDR3 has 13 amino acids. The CDR3 coding sequence is TGCGCCAGCAGCCAAGTTCCCATCCCGGCGCAGTATTTT. Protein: CASSQVPIPAQYF.

The chain links TRBV27 to TRBJ1-1; D is perhaps TRBD1 (5 bases). Deletions cut 4 bases from V and 7 bases from J, with 13 bases between. The germline gives CDR1 MNHEY, CDR2 SMNVEV (reference sequence). This CDR3 spans 13 amino acids. CDR3 sequence: CASSSFLGGEAFF. The CDR3 bases are TGTGCCAGCAGTTCTTTCCTCGGGGGTGAAGCTTTCTTT.

This clone was observed a handful of times. This rearrangement joins TRBV10-2 to TRBJ2-4, with TRBD2 matching over 8 bases. The CDR3 is 12 residues long. Germline V gene sequence: CDR1 WSHSY, CDR2 SAAADI. The ends lost 7 bases at V and 7 bases at J; junction bases unmatched: 3. CDR3 sequence reads: CASMASGNIQYF. The CDR3 coding sequence is TGCGCCAGCATGGCTAGCGGGAACATTCAGTACTTC.